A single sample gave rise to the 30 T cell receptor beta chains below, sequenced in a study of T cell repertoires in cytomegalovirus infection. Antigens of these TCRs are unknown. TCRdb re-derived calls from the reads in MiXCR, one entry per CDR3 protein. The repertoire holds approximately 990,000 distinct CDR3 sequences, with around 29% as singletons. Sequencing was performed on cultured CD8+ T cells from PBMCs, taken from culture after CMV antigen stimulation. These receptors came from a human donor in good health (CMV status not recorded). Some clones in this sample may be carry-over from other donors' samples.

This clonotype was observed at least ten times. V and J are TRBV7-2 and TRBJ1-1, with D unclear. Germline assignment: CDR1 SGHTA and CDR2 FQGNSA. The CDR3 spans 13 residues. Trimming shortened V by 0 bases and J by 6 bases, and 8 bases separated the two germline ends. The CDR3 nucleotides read TGTGCCAGCAGCTTAGCTGGGTACCCTGAAGCTTTCTTT. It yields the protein CASSLAGYPEAFF.

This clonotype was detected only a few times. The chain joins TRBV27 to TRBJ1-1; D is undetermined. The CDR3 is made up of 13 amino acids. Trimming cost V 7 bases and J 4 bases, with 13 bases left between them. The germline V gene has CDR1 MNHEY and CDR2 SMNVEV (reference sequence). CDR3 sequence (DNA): TGTGCCAGCAAGCCGCGTACCGGCACTGAAGCTTTCTTT. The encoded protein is CASKPRTGTEAFF.

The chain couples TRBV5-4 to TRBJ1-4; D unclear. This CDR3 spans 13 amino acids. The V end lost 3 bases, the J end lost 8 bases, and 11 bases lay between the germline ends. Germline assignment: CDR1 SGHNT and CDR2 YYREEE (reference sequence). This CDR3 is CASSSEVGEKLFF. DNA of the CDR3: TGTGCCAGCAGCTCCGAGGTTGGGGAAAAACTGTTTTTT.

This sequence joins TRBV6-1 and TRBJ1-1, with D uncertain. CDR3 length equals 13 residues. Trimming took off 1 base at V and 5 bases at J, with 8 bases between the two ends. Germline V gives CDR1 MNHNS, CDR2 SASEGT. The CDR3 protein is CASSEEEFTEAFF. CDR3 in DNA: TGTGCCAGCAGTGAAGAAGAGTTTACTGAAGCTTTCTTT.

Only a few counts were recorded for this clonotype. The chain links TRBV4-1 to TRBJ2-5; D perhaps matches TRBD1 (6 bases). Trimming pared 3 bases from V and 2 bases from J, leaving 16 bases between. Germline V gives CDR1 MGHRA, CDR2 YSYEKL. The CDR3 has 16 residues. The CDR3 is CASSHQDSKIQETQYF. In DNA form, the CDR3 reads TGCGCCAGCAGCCACCAGGACAGCAAAATTCAAGAGACCCAGTACTTC.

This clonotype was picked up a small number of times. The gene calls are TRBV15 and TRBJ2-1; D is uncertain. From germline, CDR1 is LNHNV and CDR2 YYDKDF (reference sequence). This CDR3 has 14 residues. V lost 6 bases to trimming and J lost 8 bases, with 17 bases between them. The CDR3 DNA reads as TGTGCCACCAGTGGGGATTGGGGTGAAGATGAGCAGTTCTTC. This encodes CATSGDWGEDEQFF.

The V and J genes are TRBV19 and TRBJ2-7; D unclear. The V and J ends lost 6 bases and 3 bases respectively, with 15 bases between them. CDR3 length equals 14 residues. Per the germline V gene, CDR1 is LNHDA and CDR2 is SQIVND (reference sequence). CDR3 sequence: CASSPGPGVYEQYF. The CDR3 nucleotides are TGTGCCAGTAGCCCTGGACCCGGCGTCTACGAGCAGTACTTC.

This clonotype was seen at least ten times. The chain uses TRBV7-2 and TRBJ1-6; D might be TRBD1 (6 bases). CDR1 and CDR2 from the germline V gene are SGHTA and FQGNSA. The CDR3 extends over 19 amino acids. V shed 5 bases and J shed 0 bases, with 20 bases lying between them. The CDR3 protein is CASSLRGGPTSSYNSPLHF. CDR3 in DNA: TGTGCCAGCAGCCTCCGAGGGGGGCCTACGAGCTCCTATAATTCACCCCTCCACTTT.

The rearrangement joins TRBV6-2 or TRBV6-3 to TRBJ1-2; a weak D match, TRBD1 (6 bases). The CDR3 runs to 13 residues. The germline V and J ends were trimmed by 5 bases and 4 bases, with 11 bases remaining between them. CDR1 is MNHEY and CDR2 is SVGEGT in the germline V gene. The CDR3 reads CASSDRLLYGYTF. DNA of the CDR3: TGTGCCAGCAGTGACAGGTTGCTCTATGGCTACACCTTC.

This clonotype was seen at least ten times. The CDR3 reads CASSIVSIAYSNQPQHF. The CDR3 DNA follows: TGTGCCAGTAGTATAGTGAGCATAGCTTATAGCAATCAGCCCCAGCATTTT. This chain links TRBV19 with TRBJ1-5; no definite D call. Per germline, CDR1 LNHDA and CDR2 SQIVND (reference sequence). This CDR3 region has 17 residues. Trimming took off 1 base at V and 0 bases at J, with 13 bases between the two ends.

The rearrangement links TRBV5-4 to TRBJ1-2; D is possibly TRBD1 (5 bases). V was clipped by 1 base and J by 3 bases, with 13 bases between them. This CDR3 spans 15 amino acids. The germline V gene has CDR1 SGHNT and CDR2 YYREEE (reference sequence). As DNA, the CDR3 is TGTGCCAGCAGCTTGACCGGGGGATCGGACTATGGCTACACCTTC. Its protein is CASSLTGGSDYGYTF.

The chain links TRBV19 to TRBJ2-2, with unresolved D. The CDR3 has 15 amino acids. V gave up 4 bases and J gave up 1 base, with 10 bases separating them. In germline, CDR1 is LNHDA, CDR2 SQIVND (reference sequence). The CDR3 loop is CASSKWAKNTGELFF. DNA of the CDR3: TGTGCCAGTAGTAAATGGGCGAAGAACACCGGGGAGCTGTTTTTT. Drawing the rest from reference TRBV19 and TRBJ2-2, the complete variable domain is DGGITQSPKYLFRKEGQNVTLSCEQNLNHDAMYWYRQDPGQGLRLIYYSQIVNDFQKGDIAEGYSVSREKKESFPLTVTSAQKNPTAFYLCASSKWAKNTGELFFGEGSRLTVL.

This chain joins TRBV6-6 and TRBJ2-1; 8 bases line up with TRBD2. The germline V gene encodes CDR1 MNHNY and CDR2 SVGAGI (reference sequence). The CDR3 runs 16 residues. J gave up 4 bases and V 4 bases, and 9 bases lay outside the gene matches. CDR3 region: CASSLNTGGMYNEQFF. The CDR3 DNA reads TGTGCCAGCAGTTTAAACACGGGGGGGATGTACAATGAGCAGTTCTTC.

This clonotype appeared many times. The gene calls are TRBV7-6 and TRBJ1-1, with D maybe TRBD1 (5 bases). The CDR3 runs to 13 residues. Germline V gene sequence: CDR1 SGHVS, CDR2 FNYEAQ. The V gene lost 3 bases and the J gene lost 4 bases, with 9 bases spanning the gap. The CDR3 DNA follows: TGTGCCAGCAGCTTCCTCAGGGCCACTGAAGCTTTCTTT. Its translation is CASSFLRATEAFF.

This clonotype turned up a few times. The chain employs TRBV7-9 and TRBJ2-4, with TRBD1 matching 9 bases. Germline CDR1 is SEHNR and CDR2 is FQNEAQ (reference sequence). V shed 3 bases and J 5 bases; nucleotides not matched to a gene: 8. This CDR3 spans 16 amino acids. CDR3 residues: CASSFPQGAQQNIQYF. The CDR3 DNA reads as TGTGCCAGCAGCTTCCCACAGGGGGCACAGCAAAACATTCAGTACTTC.

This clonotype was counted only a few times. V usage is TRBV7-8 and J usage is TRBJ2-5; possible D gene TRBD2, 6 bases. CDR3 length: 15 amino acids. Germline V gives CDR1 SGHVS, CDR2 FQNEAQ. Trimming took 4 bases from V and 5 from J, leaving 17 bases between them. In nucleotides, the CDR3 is TGTGCCAGCAGCTCCCCCCGGGCGGGGTGGGAGACCCAGTACTTC. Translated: CASSSPRAGWETQYF.

CDR3 in amino acids: CASRIRGGVVIGELFF. CDR3 sequence (DNA): TGTGCCAGTAGAATCCGGGGGGGCGTTGTGATCGGGGAGCTGTTTTTT. The chain has TRBV19 and TRBJ2-2, with 8 bases identical to TRBD2. The CDR3 spans 16 residues. V lost 6 bases and J lost 7; bases outside the gene matches: 13. Germline V gene sequence: CDR1 LNHDA, CDR2 SQIVND (reference sequence). Combining the CDR3 with reference TRBV19 and TRBJ2-2 gives the whole variable domain DGGITQSPKYLFRKEGQNVTLSCEQNLNHDAMYWYRQDPGQGLRLIYYSQIVNDFQKGDIAEGYSVSREKKESFPLTVTSAQKNPTAFYLCASRIRGGVVIGELFFGEGSRLTVL.

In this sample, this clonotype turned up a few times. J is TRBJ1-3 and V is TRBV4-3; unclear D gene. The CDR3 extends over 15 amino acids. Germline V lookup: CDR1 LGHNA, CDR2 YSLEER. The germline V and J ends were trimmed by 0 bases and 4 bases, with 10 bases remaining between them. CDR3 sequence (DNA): TGCGCCAGCAGCCAAGATCGCGTCCGCGGAAACACCATATATTTT. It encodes CASSQDRVRGNTIYF.

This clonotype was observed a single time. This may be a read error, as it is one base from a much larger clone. CDR3 protein: CASSSVGDQLHEQYF. The CDR3 bases are TGTGCCAGCAGCTCGGTGGGGGACCAACTACACGAGCAGTACTTC. The chain combines TRBV7-6 with TRBJ2-7; D is perhaps TRBD1 or TRBD2 (5 bases each). Germline V lookup: CDR1 SGHVS, CDR2 FNYEAQ. The V end lost 4 bases, the J end lost 5 bases, and 18 bases lay between the germline ends. The CDR3 runs to 15 residues.

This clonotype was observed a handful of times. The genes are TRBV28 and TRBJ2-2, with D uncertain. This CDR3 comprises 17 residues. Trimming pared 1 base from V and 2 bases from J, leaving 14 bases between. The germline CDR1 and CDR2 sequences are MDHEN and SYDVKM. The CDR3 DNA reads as TGTGCCAGCAGTTTATCGTTTGCTACTTATAACACCGGGGAGCTGTTTTTT. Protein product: CASSLSFATYNTGELFF.

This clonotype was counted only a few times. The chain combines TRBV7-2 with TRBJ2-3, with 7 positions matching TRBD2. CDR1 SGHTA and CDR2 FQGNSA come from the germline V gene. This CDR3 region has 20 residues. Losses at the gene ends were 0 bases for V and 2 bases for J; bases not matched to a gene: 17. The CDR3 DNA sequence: TGTGCCAGCAGCTTAGCGCCTAGTGGGGGGGTGAGGTGGGACACAGATACGCAGTATTTT. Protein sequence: CASSLAPSGGVRWDTDTQYF.

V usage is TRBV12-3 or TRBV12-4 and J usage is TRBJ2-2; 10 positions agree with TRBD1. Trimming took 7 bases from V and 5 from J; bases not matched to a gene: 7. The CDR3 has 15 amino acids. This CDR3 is CASTKRTGGTGELFF. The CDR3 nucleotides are TGTGCCAGCACCAAACGGACAGGGGGGACCGGGGAGCTGTTTTTT.

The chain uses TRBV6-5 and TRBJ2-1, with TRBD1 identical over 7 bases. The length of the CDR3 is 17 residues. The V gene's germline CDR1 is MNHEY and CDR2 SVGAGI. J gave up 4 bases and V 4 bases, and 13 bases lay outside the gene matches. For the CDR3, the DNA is TGTGCCAGCAGTTTCACCTCCGGGACAGAGTCTTACAATGAGCAGTTCTTC. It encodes CASSFTSGTESYNEQFF.

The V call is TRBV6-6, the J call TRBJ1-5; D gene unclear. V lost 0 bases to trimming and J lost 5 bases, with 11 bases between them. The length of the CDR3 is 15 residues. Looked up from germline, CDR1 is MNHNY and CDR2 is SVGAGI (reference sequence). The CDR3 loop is CASSYSSTDDQPQHF. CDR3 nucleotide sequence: TGTGCCAGCAGTTACTCGTCGACGGATGATCAGCCCCAGCATTTT.

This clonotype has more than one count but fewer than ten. CDR3 in amino acids: CASSLVARGYGGPEAFF. Written as DNA, the CDR3 is TGTGCCAGCAGTTTAGTGGCCAGGGGCTATGGGGGCCCTGAAGCTTTCTTT. This chain connects TRBV27 to TRBJ1-1, with a tentative D call TRBD1 (6 bases). V was cut by 2 bases and J by 6 bases, with 22 bases left in between. CDR3 length equals 17 residues. The germline V gene encodes CDR1 MNHEY and CDR2 SMNVEV (reference sequence).

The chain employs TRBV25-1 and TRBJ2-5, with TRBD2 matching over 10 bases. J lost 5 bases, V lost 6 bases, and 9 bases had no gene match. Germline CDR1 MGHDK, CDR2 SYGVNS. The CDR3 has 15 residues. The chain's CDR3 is CASSERGGVRETQYF. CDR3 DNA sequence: TGTGCCAGCAGCGAGCGGGGGGGAGTCCGTGAGACCCAGTACTTC.

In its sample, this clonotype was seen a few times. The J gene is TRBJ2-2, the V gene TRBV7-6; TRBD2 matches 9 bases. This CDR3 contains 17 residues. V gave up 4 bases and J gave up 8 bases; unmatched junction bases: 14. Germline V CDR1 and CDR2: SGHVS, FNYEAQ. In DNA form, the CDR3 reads TGTGCCAGCAGCTCGTCCCTCGGCGGGGGGGCCTTGGGGGAGCTGTTTTTT. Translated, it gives CASSSSLGGGALGELFF.

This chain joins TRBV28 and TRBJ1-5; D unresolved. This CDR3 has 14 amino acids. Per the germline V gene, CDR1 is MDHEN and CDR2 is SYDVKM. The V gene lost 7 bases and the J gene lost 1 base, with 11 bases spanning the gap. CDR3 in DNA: TGTGCCAGCACCGAAGTAGCGAGCAATCAGCCCCAGCATTTT. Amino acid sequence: CASTEVASNQPQHF. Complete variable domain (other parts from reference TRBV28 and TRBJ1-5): DVKVTQSSRYLVKRTGEKVFLECVQDMDHENMFWYRQDPGLGLRLIYFSYDVKMKEKGDIPEGYSVSREKKERFSLILESASTNQTSMYLCASTEVASNQPQHFGDGTRLSIL.

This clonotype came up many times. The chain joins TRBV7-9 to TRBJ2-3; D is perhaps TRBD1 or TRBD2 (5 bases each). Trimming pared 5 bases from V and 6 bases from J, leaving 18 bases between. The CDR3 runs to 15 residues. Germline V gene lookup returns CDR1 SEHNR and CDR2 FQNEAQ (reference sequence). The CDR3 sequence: CASSLGTSSPDTQYF. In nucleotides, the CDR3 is TGTGCCAGCAGCCTGGGGACCAGCTCCCCCGATACGCAGTATTTT.

CDR3 region: CASHKGGSYNEQFF. The CDR3, as DNA: TGTGCCAGCCACAAAGGGGGCTCCTACAATGAGCAGTTCTTC. The J gene is TRBJ2-1, the V gene TRBV27; possibly TRBD1 for D (6 bases). V lost 8 bases, J lost 0 bases, and 11 bases lay in between. The V gene's germline CDR1 is MNHEY and CDR2 SMNVEV (reference sequence). This CDR3 region has 14 residues.